This passage covers 22 T cell receptor beta chains from one sample sequenced in a study of beta chain features in type 1 diabetes. Overall study findings and caveats: Shortening of TCRB CDR3s, moderate but significant, appeared in all four CD4+ subsets of Type 1 diabetes patients.

Expressed TCRB transcripts were sequenced because the entire RNA isolate underwent reverse transcription. Libraries were prepared by immunoSEQ multiplex PCR; TCRdb keeps only in-frame clonotypes and omits some of them. The sample contains about 70,000 clones, 45% to 50% of which appear only once. The antigens for these receptors are not known. Sequenced: central memory CD4+ T cells from blood. These receptors originate from a man aged 25-40 years with type 1 diabetes.

The genes are TRBV18 and TRBJ1-1; D not resolved. Trimming took off 2 bases at V and 8 bases at J, with 12 bases between the two ends. This CDR3 has 13 residues. Per germline, CDR1 KGHSH and CDR2 LQKENI. CDR3 sequence (DNA): TGTGCCAGCTCACCATCCGGGGAGAAGGAAGCTTTCTTT. Its protein product is CASSPSGEKEAFF. The full variable domain, completed using reference TRBV18 and TRBJ1-1, is NAGVMQNPRHLVRRRGQEARLRCSPMKGHSHVYWYRQLPEEGLKFMVYLQKENIIDESGMPKERFSAEFPKEGPSILRIQQVVRGDSAAYFCASSPSGEKEAFFGQGTRLTVV.

The rearrangement joins TRBV30 to TRBJ1-2; 8 bases are shared with TRBD1. CDR1 and CDR2 (germline): GTSNPN, SVGIG (reference sequence). J was trimmed by 8 bases and V by 2 bases; bases with no gene match: 19. This CDR3 has 17 residues. The CDR3 DNA is TGTGCCTGGAGTCGAGAGAGAACCGCAGGGGGCGGTGGCGGCTACACCTTC. It translates to CAWSRERTAGGGGGYTF.

This chain uses TRBV2 with TRBJ1-2; 8 nucleotides agree with TRBD1. The CDR3 runs 15 residues. V was pared by 1 base and J by 3 bases, with 4 bases of the junction left unmatched. Germline CDR1 SNHLY, CDR2 FYNNEI. CDR3 region: CASSEGSGGHYGYTF. CDR3 sequence (DNA): TGTGCCAGCAGTGAAGGGTCAGGGGGCCACTATGGCTACACCTTC.

This clone has just a few counts. At one end the junction does not follow the germline gene, possibly because of a read error. The CDR3 loop is CASSFGSGGPTDTQYF. The CDR3 nucleotides are TGTGCTAGCAGCTTTGGAAGCGGGGGCCCGACAGATACGCAGTATTTT. The rearrangement uses TRBV7-7 and TRBJ2-3; 8 bases map to TRBD2. The CDR3 loop spans 16 amino acids. Germline V gene sequence: CDR1 SSHAT, CDR2 FNYEAQ (reference sequence). Full variable domain (rest looked up from reference TRBV7-7 and TRBJ2-3): GAGVSQSPRYKVTKRGQDVTLRCDPISSHATLYWYQQALGQGPEFLTYFNYEAQPDKSGLPSDRFSAERPEGSISTLTIQRTEQRDSAMYRCASSFGSGGPTDTQYFGPGTRLTVL.

This chain's CDR3 is CASSLASPGRETQYF. CDR3 sequence (DNA): TGTGCCAGCAGCTTGGCTAGCCCCGGCAGGGAGACCCAGTACTTC. The V call is TRBV5-6, the J call TRBJ2-5; tentatively, D is TRBD2 (5 bases). Looked up from germline, CDR1 is SGHDT and CDR2 is YYEEEE. The CDR3 is made up of 15 amino acids. V was clipped by 0 bases and J by 5 bases, with 14 bases between them.

This chain connects TRBV19 to TRBJ1-1; D is perhaps TRBD1 (6 bases). The CDR3 has 15 residues. CDR1 is LNHDA, CDR2 SQIVND, per germline (reference sequence). The V and J ends lost 6 bases and 3 bases respectively, with 17 bases between them. The CDR3 region has the DNA TGTGCCAGTAGGGTTACGAGGTCAGGGGACACTGAAGCTTTCTTT. It translates to CASRVTRSGDTEAFF.

This chain uses TRBV6-5 with TRBJ1-4; D is ambiguous. V was trimmed by 0 bases and J by 8 bases, leaving 16 bases between them. The CDR3 spans 16 residues. Germline-derived CDR1 and CDR2 are MNHEY and SVGAGI. CDR3 sequence reads: CASSYSMAGVKEKLFF. The CDR3 nucleotides read TGTGCCAGCAGTTACTCGATGGCGGGAGTAAAGGAAAAACTGTTTTTT.

The rearrangement joins TRBV30 to TRBJ1-2; TRBD1 might be the D (5 bases). The CDR3 sequence is 11 residues long. Germline V gene sequence: CDR1 GTSNPN, CDR2 SVGIG (reference sequence). Trimming left V 7 bases short and J 2 bases short, with 8 bases between. The CDR3 region has the DNA TGTGCCTCGGACACCAACTATGGCTACACCTTC. It is translated as CASDTNYGYTF.

The genes are TRBV25-1 and TRBJ2-1, with TRBD2 as a possible D gene (6 bases). CDR1 is MGHDK, CDR2 SYGVNS, per germline. The CDR3 has 16 amino acids. Trimming shortened V by 1 base and J by 0 bases, and 10 bases separated the two germline ends. This CDR3 reads CASSESDGSSYNEQFF. The CDR3 DNA sequence: TGTGCCAGCAGTGAATCTGACGGGAGCTCCTACAATGAGCAGTTCTTC.

In regard to this clone: This specimen includes other DNA sequences encoding the same CDR3. The chain uses TRBV30 and TRBJ2-5; TRBD2 aligns across 11 bases. J was trimmed by 9 bases and V by 0 bases; bases with no gene match: 6. The CDR3 totals 14 residues. Germline CDR1 reads GTSNPN; CDR2 reads SVGIG (reference sequence). The CDR3 DNA reads as TGTGCCTGGAGTGTTCTAGCGGGAGGTCAGTCCCAGTACTTC. Its protein is CAWSVLAGGQSQYF. The variable domain in full, completed from reference TRBV30 and TRBJ2-5, reads SQTIHQWPATLVQPVGSPLSLECTVEGTSNPNLYWYRQAAGRGLQLLFYSVGIGQISSEVPQNLSASRPQDRQFILSSKKLLLSDSGFYLCAWSVLAGGQSQYFGPGTRLLVL.

Remarks on this clone: Other nucleotide sequences in the sample specify the same CDR3. The genes are TRBV21-1 and TRBJ1-1; the table's D call, TRBD1, was not checked against the DNA. TRBV21-1 is labeled a pseudogene. This CDR3 is built from 14 residues. The CDR3 DNA sequence: TGTGCCAGCAGCAAAGACGACAGGGGTGCTGAAGCTTTCTTT. Protein: CASSKDDRGAEAFF.

V is TRBV2 and J is TRBJ2-1, with D possibly TRBD2 on 5 matching bases. V lost 5 bases and J lost 8, with 10 bases in between. The CDR3 spans 12 residues. The germline gives CDR1 SNHLY, CDR2 FYNNEI. CDR3 region: CASSPRGYEQFF. The CDR3 nucleotides read TGTGCCAGCAGTCCCCGCGGGTATGAGCAGTTCTTC.

The chain has TRBV6-1 and TRBJ2-7, with D perhaps matching TRBD1 (6 bases). The CDR3 extends over 14 amino acids. Trimming left V 4 bases short and J 0 bases short, with 10 bases between. The germline CDR1 and CDR2 sequences are MNHNS and SASEGT. The CDR3 spells CASSATGSSYEQYF. The CDR3 region has the DNA TGTGCCAGCAGTGCAACAGGGAGCTCCTACGAGCAGTACTTC.

The chain has TRBV19 and TRBJ2-7; D is possibly TRBD2 (7 bases). The germline V and J ends were trimmed by 5 bases and 1 base, with 18 bases remaining between them. The CDR3 is made up of 16 amino acids. CDR1 and CDR2 from the germline V gene are LNHDA and SQIVND (reference sequence). CDR3 region: CASSLSGGGPSYEQYF. Here the CDR3 DNA reads TGTGCCAGTAGTCTTTCGGGGGGCGGTCCATCCTACGAGCAGTACTTC. The whole variable domain, remainder taken from reference TRBV19 and TRBJ2-7, is DGGITQSPKYLFRKEGQNVTLSCEQNLNHDAMYWYRQDPGQGLRLIYYSQIVNDFQKGDIAEGYSVSREKKESFPLTVTSAQKNPTAFYLCASSLSGGGPSYEQYFGPGTRLTVT.

V usage is TRBV7-6 and J usage is TRBJ1-4, with 7 bases matching TRBD1. The trim removed 1 base at V and 7 bases at J, leaving 9 bases unmatched. This CDR3 has 16 residues. Germline V gene lookup returns CDR1 SGHVS and CDR2 FNYEAQ. This CDR3 is CASSLDSAGGGEKLFF. CDR3 nucleotide sequence: TGTGCCAGCAGCTTAGATTCGGCAGGGGGTGGTGAAAAACTGTTTTTT.

The J gene is TRBJ1-2, the V gene TRBV18; D may be TRBD1 (6 bases). In germline, CDR1 is KGHSH, CDR2 LQKENI. The V gene lost 5 bases and the J gene lost 4 bases, with 17 bases spanning the gap. CDR3 length: 15 residues. CDR3 amino acids: CASSKGRGSGYGYTF. In nucleotides, the CDR3 is TGTGCCAGCTCAAAGGGCAGGGGAAGTGGCTATGGCTACACCTTC.

The chain links TRBV5-1 to TRBJ2-3, with 11 bases fitting TRBD2. The CDR3 consists of 14 residues. The junction had 1 base not matched to a gene; V was cut back by 4 bases and J by 3 bases. The germline CDR1 and CDR2 sequences are SGHRS and YFSETQ. CDR3 bases: TGCGCCAGCAGCGCTAGCGGGGGGACAGATACGCAGTATTTT. This codes for CASSASGGTDTQYF.

This chain uses TRBV11-2 with TRBJ1-3; D is perhaps TRBD1 (5 bases). CDR1 is SGHAT, CDR2 FQNNGV, per germline. Trimming shortened V by 5 bases and J by 4 bases, and 18 bases separated the two germline ends. The CDR3 covers 16 residues. The CDR3 DNA reads TGTGCCAGCAGCCCGGGGGGACGGGCGATGGGAAACACCATATATTTT. Amino acids: CASSPGGRAMGNTIYF. Looking up the rest from reference TRBV11-2 and TRBJ1-3 gives the full variable domain: EAGVAQSPRYKIIEKRQSVAFWCNPISGHATLYWYQQILGQGPKLLIQFQNNGVVDDSQLPKDRFSAERLKGVDSTLKIQPAKLEDSAVYLCASSPGGRAMGNTIYFGEGSWLTVV.

The chain combines TRBV5-6 with TRBJ1-2; 11 positions match TRBD1. V dropped 0 bases and J dropped 7; count of bases not matched to a gene: 5. The germline CDR1 and CDR2 sequences are SGHDT and YYEEEE. The CDR3 is made up of 15 amino acids. CDR3 bases: TGTGCCAGCAGCTTGGTCGGGACAGGGGGGATTGGCTACACCTTC. Its protein product is CASSLVGTGGIGYTF.

The chain is built from TRBV6-1 and TRBJ2-5; 7 bases are shared with TRBD2. The CDR3 sequence is 15 residues long. The ends lost 5 bases at V and 4 bases at J; junction bases unmatched: 10. Looked up from germline, CDR1 is MNHNS and CDR2 is SASEGT. Here the CDR3 reads CASSLQAGSGETQYF. CDR3 coding DNA: TGTGCCAGCAGTCTACAAGCGGGGAGTGGAGAGACCCAGTACTTC.

The gene calls are TRBV7-9 and TRBJ2-3; 8 bases align to TRBD1. J was trimmed by 1 base and V by 1 base; bases with no gene match: 4. The length of the CDR3 is 16 residues. The germline gives CDR1 SEHNR, CDR2 FQNEAQ (reference sequence). CDR3: CASSLGQGAGTDTQYF. CDR3 nucleotide sequence: TGTGCCAGCAGCTTAGGTCAGGGGGCCGGCACAGATACGCAGTATTTT. Looking up the rest from reference TRBV7-9 and TRBJ2-3 gives the full variable domain: DTGVSQNPRHKITKRGQNVTFRCDPISEHNRLYWYRQTLGQGPEFLTYFQNEAQLEKSRLLSDRFSAERPKGSFSTLEIQRTEQGDSAMYLCASSLGQGAGTDTQYFGPGTRLTVL.

The V and J genes are TRBV4-1 and TRBJ2-3; D is possibly TRBD1 (6 bases). The CDR3 totals 15 residues. The V gene's germline CDR1 is MGHRA and CDR2 YSYEKL. V dropped 5 bases and J dropped 1 base, with 13 bases sitting between them. Written as DNA, the CDR3 is TGCGCCAGCAGCAACATAGGGGGAGGCACAGATACGCAGTATTTT. Translating it yields CASSNIGGGTDTQYF.